This T cell receptor beta chain was sequenced for a study of T cell repertoires in cytomegalovirus infection. On the study more broadly: In public TCR beta signatures, there were indications of both CMV infection and matching HLA type.

MiXCR, applied by TCRdb to the reads, yields one record per CDR3 protein. The sample consists of nearly 650,000 distinct CDR3 sequences, about 24% of them appearing once. This clonotype was seen ten or more times. Antigen unknown. The CDR3 totals 16 residues. The germline V gene has CDR1 SGHTA and CDR2 FQGNSA. V gave up 5 bases and J gave up 4 bases; unmatched junction bases: 11. Whole-study findings and limits: Cumulative frequency of public TCR beta families picked out carriers of CMV plus the relevant HLA. Clonotype analysis showed dominance of the ex vivo response by HLA-C-restricted CMV-specific TCR beta clonotypes.

V gene TRBV7-2 combines with J gene TRBJ2-3, with 8 bases lining up with TRBD2. The TCR comes from a human donor in good health (CMV status not recorded). Some clones in this sample may be carry-over from other donors' samples. The sequenced sample consisted of CD8+ T cells from PBMCs. The CDR3 sequence: CASSEILGLEADTQYF. The CDR3 nucleotides are TGTGCCAGCAGCGAAATATTGGGACTAGAAGCAGATACGCAGTATTTT. Full variable domain (missing parts from reference TRBV7-2 and TRBJ2-3): GAGVSQSPSNKVTEKGKDVELRCDPISGHTALYWYRQSLGQGLEFLIYFQGNSAPDKSGLPSDRFSAERTGGSVSTLTIQRTQQEDSAVYLCASSEILGLEADTQYFGPGTRLTVL.